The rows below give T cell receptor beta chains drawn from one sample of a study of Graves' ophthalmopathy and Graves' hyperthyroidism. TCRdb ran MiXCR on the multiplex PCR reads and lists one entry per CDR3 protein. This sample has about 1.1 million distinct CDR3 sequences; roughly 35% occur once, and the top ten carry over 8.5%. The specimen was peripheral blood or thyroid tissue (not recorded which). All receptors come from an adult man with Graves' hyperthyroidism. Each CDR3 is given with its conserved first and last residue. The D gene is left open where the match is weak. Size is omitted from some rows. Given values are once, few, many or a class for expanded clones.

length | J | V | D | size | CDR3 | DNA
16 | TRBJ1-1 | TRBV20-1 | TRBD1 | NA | CSAPGQGSGGGTEAFF | TGCAGTGCACCGGGACAGGGATCGGGGGGTGGTACTGAAGCTTTCTTT
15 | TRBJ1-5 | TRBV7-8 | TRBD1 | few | CASSSRHGQGLAQHF | TGTGCCAGCAGCAGTCGACACGGACAGGGACTAGCCCAGCATTTT
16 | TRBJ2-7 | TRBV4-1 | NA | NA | CASSQGDTQVPYEQYF | TGCGCCAGCAGCCAGGGAGACACCCAGGTCCCCTACGAGCAGTACTTC
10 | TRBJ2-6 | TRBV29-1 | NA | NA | CSVVEKTEAF | TGCAGCGTTGTTGAGAAGACTGAAGCTTTC
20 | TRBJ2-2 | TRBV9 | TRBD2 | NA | CASSPTSGLAGDLNTGELFF | TGTGCCAGCAGCCCCACTTCCGGACTAGCGGGGGACCTGAACACCGGGGAGCTGTTTTTT
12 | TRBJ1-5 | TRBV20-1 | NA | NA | CSATGDGETQHF | TGCAGTGCTACAGGGGATGGAGAGACCCAGCATTTT
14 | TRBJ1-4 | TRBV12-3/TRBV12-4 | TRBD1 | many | CASSPDRGTGKLFF | TGTGCCAGCAGTCCAGACAGGGGGACAGGGAAACTGTTTTTT
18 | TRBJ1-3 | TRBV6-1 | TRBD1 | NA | CASSTSPGQTDSGNTIYF | TGTGCCAGCTCCACTTCCCCGGGACAGACCGACTCTGGAAACACCATATATTTT
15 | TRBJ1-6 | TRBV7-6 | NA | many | CASSLGRGSNSPLHF | TGTGCCAGCAGCTTAGGGCGCGGGTCTAATTCACCCCTCCACTTT
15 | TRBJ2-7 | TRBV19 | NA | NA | CASSISHSGSYEQYF | TGTGCCAGTAGTATTTCTCACAGCGGATCCTACGAGCAGTACTTC
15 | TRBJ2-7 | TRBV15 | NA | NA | CATSSWGTQTYEQYF | TGTGCCACCAGCAGTTGGGGGACGCAAACCTACGAGCAGTACTTC
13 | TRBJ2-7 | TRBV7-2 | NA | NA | CASSFASNYEQYF | TGTGCCAGCAGCTTTGCGTCTAACTACGAGCAGTACTTC
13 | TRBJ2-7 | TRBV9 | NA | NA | CASSVIIGGEQYF | TGTGCCAGCAGCGTTATCATCGGAGGCGAGCAGTACTTC
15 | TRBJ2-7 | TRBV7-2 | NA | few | CASSYGGQGTYEQYF | TGTGCCAGCAGCTATGGAGGCCAGGGAACCTACGAGCAGTACTTC
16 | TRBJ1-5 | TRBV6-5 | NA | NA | CASSEMVGLLNQPQHF | TGTGCCAGCAGTGAAATGGTGGGCCTCCTCAATCAGCCCCAGCATTTT
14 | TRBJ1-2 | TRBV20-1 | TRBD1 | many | CSARVQGANYGYTF | TGCAGTGCTAGAGTACAGGGGGCCAACTATGGCTACACCTTC
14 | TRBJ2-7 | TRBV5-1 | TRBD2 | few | CASKFASGTYEQYF | TGCGCCAGCAAGTTTGCTAGCGGCACCTACGAGCAGTACTTC
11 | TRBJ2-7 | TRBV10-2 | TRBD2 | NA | CATSPRRELAF | TGCGCCACCTCTCCCAGGCGGGAGCTTGCCTTC
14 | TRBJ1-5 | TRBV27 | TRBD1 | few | CASSLRDRTRPQHF | TGTGCCAGCAGTCTACGGGACAGGACACGGCCCCAGCATTTT
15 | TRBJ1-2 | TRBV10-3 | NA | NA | CAISESTGTDYGYTF | TGTGCCATCAGTGAATCCACAGGGACGGACTATGGCTACACCTTC
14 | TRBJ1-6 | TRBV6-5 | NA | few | CATKQRTDNSPLHF | TGTGCCACCAAACAGCGTACTGATAATTCACCCCTCCACTTT
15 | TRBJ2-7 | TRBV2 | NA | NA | CASSPDTGIAYEQYF | TGTGCCAGCAGCCCGGACACTGGGATAGCCTACGAGCAGTACTTC
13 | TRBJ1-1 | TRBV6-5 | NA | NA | CASRTQENTEAFF | TGTGCCAGCAGAACCCAGGAGAACACTGAAGCTTTCTTT
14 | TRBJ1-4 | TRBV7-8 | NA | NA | CASSQDRYNEKLFF | TGTGCCAGCAGCCAGGACAGATATAATGAAAAACTGTTTTTT
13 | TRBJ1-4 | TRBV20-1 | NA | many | CSAGIATNEKLFF | TGCAGTGCTGGGATAGCAACTAATGAAAAACTGTTTTTT
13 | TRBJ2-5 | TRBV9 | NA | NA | CASSVGDWETQYF | TGTGCCAGCAGCGTAGGGGATTGGGAGACCCAGTACTTC
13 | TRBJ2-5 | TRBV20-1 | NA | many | CSAVRGFLETQYF | TGCAGTGCCGTCCGGGGGTTTTTAGAGACCCAGTACTTC
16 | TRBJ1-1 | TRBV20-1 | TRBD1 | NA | CSARDYRGKGSAEAFF | TGCAGTGCTAGAGATTACAGGGGGAAGGGGAGCGCTGAAGCTTTCTTT
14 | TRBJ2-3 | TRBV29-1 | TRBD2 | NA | CSALTSGRGDTQYF | TGCAGCGCCCTAACTAGCGGGAGAGGCGATACGCAGTATTTT
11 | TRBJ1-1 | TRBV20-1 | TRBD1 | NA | CSAVGDREAFF | TGCAGTGCTGTAGGGGACAGGGAAGCTTTCTTT
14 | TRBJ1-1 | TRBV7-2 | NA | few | CASSSGIRGTEAFF | TGTGCCAGCAGCTCAGGGATCCGGGGGACTGAAGCTTTCTTT
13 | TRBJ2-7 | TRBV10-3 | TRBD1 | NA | CAIRGQGRYEQYF | TGTGCCATCAGGGGACAGGGGCGGTACGAGCAGTACTTC
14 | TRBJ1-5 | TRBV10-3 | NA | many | CAISGETGDQPQHF | TGTGCCATCAGTGGGGAGACGGGAGATCAGCCCCAGCATTTT
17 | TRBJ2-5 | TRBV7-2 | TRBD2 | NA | CASSESGGTSGTTTQYF | TGCGCCAGCAGTGAGTCGGGCGGGACTAGCGGGACTACGACCCAGTACTTC
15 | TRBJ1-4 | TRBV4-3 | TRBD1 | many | CASSQDRTGWDRLFF | TGCGCCAGCAGCCAAGATCGGACAGGTTGGGACCGGCTGTTTTTT
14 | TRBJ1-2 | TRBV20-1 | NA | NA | CSIQDTSGDDGYTF | TGCAGTATCCAGGACACTTCCGGGGACGATGGCTACACCTTC
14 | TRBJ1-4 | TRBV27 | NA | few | CASRGAGANEKLFF | TGTGCCAGTAGAGGTGCGGGTGCTAATGAAAAACTGTTTTTT
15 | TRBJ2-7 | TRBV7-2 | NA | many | CASSRVGGPYAEQYF | TGTGCCAGCAGCCGCGTGGGGGGCCCCTACGCAGAGCAGTACTTC
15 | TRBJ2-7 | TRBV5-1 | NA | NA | CASSLDLSGTYEQYF | TGCGCCAGCAGCTTGGACCTTAGCGGCACCTACGAGCAGTACTTC
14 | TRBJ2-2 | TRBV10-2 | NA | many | CASSEWLSTGELFF | TGCGCCAGCAGTGAGTGGCTCAGCACCGGGGAGCTGTTTTTT
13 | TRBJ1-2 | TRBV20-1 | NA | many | CSARENTRSGYTF | TGCAGTGCTAGAGAAAACACCCGAAGTGGCTACACCTTC
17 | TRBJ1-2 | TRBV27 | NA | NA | CASSLRSSTGGGYGYTF | TGTGCCAGCAGTTTACGATCCTCGACGGGGGGCGGCTATGGCTACACCTTC
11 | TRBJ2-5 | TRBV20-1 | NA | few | CSAFSQETQYF | TGCAGTGCTTTTAGCCAAGAGACCCAGTACTTC
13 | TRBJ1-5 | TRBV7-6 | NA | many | CASSRAYNQPQHF | TGTGCCAGCAGTAGGGCCTACAATCAGCCCCAGCATTTT
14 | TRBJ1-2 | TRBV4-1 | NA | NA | CASSHPALNYGYTF | TGCGCCAGCAGCCACCCGGCTCTTAACTATGGCTACACCTTC
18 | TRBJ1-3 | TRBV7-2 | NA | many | CASSLGRWGEGTGNTIYF | TGTGCCAGCAGCTTAGGGCGGTGGGGAGAAGGCACTGGAAACACCATATATTTT
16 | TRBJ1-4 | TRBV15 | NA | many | CATSRDSRVVAEKLFF | TGTGCCACCAGCAGAGATTCGAGGGTTGTCGCTGAAAAACTGTTTTTT